Following are 9 T cell receptor beta chains from one sample sequenced in a study of shared clonotypes between healthy human individuals. Using immunoSEQ multiplex PCR, the repertoire was profiled, and TCRdb retains in-frame clones only, with some absent. The data show roughly 2.2 million clones, 90% to 95% seen once. What was sequenced was naive CD4+ T cells from PBMCs. This sample's subset: CD45RA+ positively selected. The source is a man younger than 30 in good health. Some clones in this sample may be carry-over from other donors' samples.

The chain's CDR3 is CASTGTNYYEQYF. The CDR3 DNA sequence: TGTGCCTCGACAGGGACAAATTACTACGAGCAGTACTTC. The chain is built from TRBV30 and TRBJ2-7; 7 nucleotides align to TRBD1. The CDR3 runs 13 residues. V shed 7 bases and J 3 bases; nucleotides not matched to a gene: 9. Germline V gene data show CDR1 as GTSNPN and CDR2 as SVGIG (reference sequence). Full variable domain (outside the CDR3, taken from reference TRBV30 and TRBJ2-7): SQTIHQWPATLVQPVGSPLSLECTVEGTSNPNLYWYRQAAGRGLQLLFYSVGIGQISSEVPQNLSASRPQDRQFILSSKKLLLSDSGFYLCASTGTNYYEQYFGPGTRLTVT.

This chain connects TRBV6-6 to TRBJ2-7, with D maybe TRBD1 (6 bases). Deletions cut 4 bases from V and 7 bases from J, with 14 bases between. The CDR3 sequence is 13 residues long. The germline V gene has CDR1 MNHNY and CDR2 SVGAGI (reference sequence). This CDR3 is CASSSGHVREQYF. The CDR3 DNA follows: TGTGCCAGCAGTTCGGGACACGTAAGGGAGCAGTACTTC.

This sequence joins TRBV29-1 and TRBJ1-2; a weak D match, TRBD1 (5 bases). V was trimmed by 5 bases and J by 6 bases, leaving 16 bases between them. Germline V gives CDR1 SQVTM, CDR2 ANQGSEA. The CDR3 has 13 residues. CDR3 sequence: CSVRRTLRDGYTF. As DNA, the CDR3 is TGCAGCGTTAGAAGGACATTACGGGATGGCTACACCTTC.

This chain connects TRBV5-6 to TRBJ2-1; D ambiguous. Germline CDR1 reads SGHDT; CDR2 reads YYEEEE. This CDR3 contains 12 residues. The V and J ends lost 2 bases and 6 bases respectively, with 6 bases between them. The CDR3 reads CASSFGRNEQFF. The CDR3 DNA reads as TGTGCCAGCAGCTTCGGGCGCAATGAGCAGTTCTTC.

The chain recombines TRBV6-4 with TRBJ2-2, with a weak D call TRBD1 (5 bases). CDR1 and CDR2 from the germline V gene are MRHNA and SNTAGT. The CDR3 sequence is 14 residues long. The V end was cut by 8 bases, the J end by 6 bases, with 16 bases between. CDR3 residues: CASAPRQGPGELFF. The CDR3 DNA reads TGTGCCAGCGCCCCACGGCAGGGCCCCGGGGAGCTGTTTTTT.

As concerns this clone: Other DNA sequences in this sample translate to the same CDR3. The gene calls are TRBV4-2 and TRBJ2-1, with 9 bases aligning to TRBD2. The V and J ends lost 0 bases and 4 bases, in that order; junction bases with no gene match: 1. CDR1 LGHNA and CDR2 YNFKEQ come from the germline V gene. The CDR3 has 15 residues. The CDR3 nucleotides are TGTGCCAGCAGCCAAGATAGCGGGAGTTACAATGAGCAGTTCTTC. Its protein is CASSQDSGSYNEQFF.

As regards this clone: Other DNA sequences in the same sample also yield this CDR3. The chain links TRBV6-5 to TRBJ1-2; 7 bases are shared with TRBD1. V shed 0 bases, J shed 8 bases, and the junction held 6 bases outside the gene matches. This CDR3 region has 14 residues. Looked up from germline, CDR1 is MNHEY and CDR2 is SVGAGI. CDR3 sequence (DNA): TGTGCCAGCAGTTACTCCAGGGGGGGGCGCGGCTACACCTTC. Translation gives CASSYSRGGRGYTF.

The chain joins TRBV19 to TRBJ2-1; 7 bases fit TRBD2. CDR3 length: 13 amino acids. CDR1 and CDR2 from the germline V gene are LNHDA and SQIVND (reference sequence). Germline trimming cut 3 bases from V and 13 bases from J; bases unmatched to any gene: 9. This chain's CDR3 is CASSIMWREQQFF. The DNA for the CDR3 is TGTGCCAGTAGTATTATGTGGCGGGAGCAACAGTTCTTC. Full variable domain (rest looked up from reference TRBV19 and TRBJ2-1): DGGITQSPKYLFRKEGQNVTLSCEQNLNHDAMYWYRQDPGQGLRLIYYSQIVNDFQKGDIAEGYSVSREKKESFPLTVTSAQKNPTAFYLCASSIMWREQQFFGPGTRLTVL.

The chain has TRBV6-5 and TRBJ1-2; D possibly corresponds to TRBD1 (5 bases). With 6 bases removed from V and 8 bases from J, the gap between germline ends came to 19 bases. The CDR3 runs 14 residues. From germline, CDR1 is MNHEY and CDR2 SVGAGI. The CDR3 sequence: CASRPLSRVEGYTF. The CDR3 DNA is TGTGCCAGCAGGCCACTCTCCAGGGTGGAGGGCTACACCTTC.